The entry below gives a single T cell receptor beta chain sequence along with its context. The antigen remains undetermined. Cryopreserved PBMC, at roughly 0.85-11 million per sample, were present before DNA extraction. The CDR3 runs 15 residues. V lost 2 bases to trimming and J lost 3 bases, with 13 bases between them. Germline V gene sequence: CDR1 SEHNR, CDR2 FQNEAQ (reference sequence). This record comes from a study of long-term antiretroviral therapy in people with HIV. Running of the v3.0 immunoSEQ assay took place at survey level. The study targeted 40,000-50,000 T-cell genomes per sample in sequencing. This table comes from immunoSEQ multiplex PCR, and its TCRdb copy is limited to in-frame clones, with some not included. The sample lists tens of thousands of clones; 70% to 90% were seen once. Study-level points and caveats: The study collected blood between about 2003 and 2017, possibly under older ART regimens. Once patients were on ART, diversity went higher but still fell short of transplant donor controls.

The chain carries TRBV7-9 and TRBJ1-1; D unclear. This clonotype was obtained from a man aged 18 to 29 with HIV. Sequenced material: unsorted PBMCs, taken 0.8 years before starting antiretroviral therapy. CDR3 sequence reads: CASSLTSFLDTEAFF. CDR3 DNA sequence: TGTGCCAGCAGCTTAACGAGTTTCTTGGACACTGAAGCTTTCTTT.